This is a list of T cell receptor beta chains from one sample in a study of naive and memory T cell subsets. TCRdb recomputed calls from the UMI-ligation and nested PCR reads with MiXCR, one row per CDR3 protein. This sample yields roughly 130,000 distinct CDR3 sequences, of which roughly 36% are seen a single time; approximately 0.88% belongs to the top ten. Material: central memory CD4+ T cells from blood. All receptors derive from a human donor in good health. Each CDR3 is given with its conserved first and last residue. The order of the fields is J gene, clone size, V gene, D gene, CDR3 protein, CDR3 DNA. A D gene is named only where the DNA matches it firmly. A clone size is listed for some rows: how often the clone was seen (once, few, many), or a class if it is expanded.

TRBJ1-2	-	TRBV28	TRBD1	CASSENSGTGPGYTF	TGTGCCAGCAGCGAGAACTCCGGGACAGGGCCTGGCTACACCTTC
TRBJ2-5	-	TRBV5-1	-	CASSDGQLQKTQYF	TGCGCCAGCAGCGACGGACAGCTCCAAAAGACCCAGTACTTC
TRBJ2-1	-	TRBV7-9	-	CASSSGAISYNEQFF	TGTGCCAGCAGCTCAGGGGCGATCTCCTACAATGAGCAGTTCTTC
TRBJ2-1	few	TRBV7-2	-	CASSVDSLAYNEQFF	TGTGCCAGCAGCGTCGACTCTCTGGCCTACAATGAGCAGTTCTTC
TRBJ2-1	few	TRBV28	-	CASSFLNEQFF	TGTGCCAGCAGTTTTCTCAATGAGCAGTTCTTC
TRBJ2-7	few	TRBV11-2	TRBD1	CASSSQGVAGREQYF	TGTGCCAGCAGCTCCCAGGGGGTAGCTGGTCGCGAGCAGTACTTC
TRBJ2-5	once	TRBV6-2/TRBV6-3	-	CASSYLQPAETQYF	TGTGCCAGCAGTTACTTACAGCCAGCGGAGACCCAGTACTTC
TRBJ2-7	-	TRBV29-1	-	CSVSTRYEQYF	TGCAGCGTCTCTACCCGGTACGAGCAGTACTTC
TRBJ2-2	few	TRBV12-3/TRBV12-4	-	CASRPTRTGELFF	TGTGCCAGCAGACCTACTAGGACCGGGGAGCTGTTTTTT
TRBJ2-3	-	TRBV14	-	CASSQDRRVQGDTQYF	TGTGCCAGCAGCCAAGATCGAAGGGTGCAGGGAGATACGCAGTATTTT
TRBJ2-1	-	TRBV12-3/TRBV12-4	TRBD1	CASSGTGITYNEQFF	TGTGCCAGCAGTGGGACAGGGATCACCTACAATGAGCAGTTCTTC
TRBJ2-1	-	TRBV12-3/TRBV12-4	TRBD2	CASSNRPGLAGGRGYNEQFF	TGTGCCAGCAGTAACAGACCGGGACTAGCGGGAGGGAGGGGGTACAATGAGCAGTTCTTC
TRBJ1-1	few	TRBV30	TRBD1	CAWSPPTGKGNTEAFF	TGTGCCTGGAGTCCCCCGACAGGGAAAGGGAACACTGAAGCTTTCTTT
TRBJ2-7	-	TRBV30	-	CAWSRQRPYEQYF	TGTGCCTGGAGTCGGCAGAGACCTTACGAGCAGTACTTC
TRBJ1-1	few	TRBV6-2/TRBV6-3	-	CASDSTVSEAFF	TGTGCCAGCGACTCGACAGTTTCTGAAGCTTTCTTT
TRBJ2-2	-	TRBV30	-	CAWSDGLGPRDTGELFF	TGTGCCTGGAGTGACGGCCTGGGGCCACGAGACACCGGGGAGCTGTTTTTT
TRBJ1-1	-	TRBV29-1	-	CSVDSGWGTEAFF	TGCAGCGTTGATTCAGGTTGGGGCACTGAAGCTTTCTTT
TRBJ2-2	-	TRBV6-1	TRBD1	CASRRDRANTGELFF	TGTGCCAGCAGACGGGACAGGGCGAACACCGGGGAGCTGTTTTTT
TRBJ2-1	-	TRBV27	TRBD1	CASRMSGGKTNEQFF	TGTGCCAGCAGAATGTCAGGGGGTAAGACGAATGAGCAGTTCTTC
TRBJ1-5	few	TRBV6-1	-	CASYDRFNQPQHF	TGTGCCAGCTATGACAGGTTCAATCAGCCCCAGCATTTT
TRBJ2-7	-	TRBV6-5	TRBD1	CASSPRQGAHEQYF	TGTGCCAGCAGCCCCCGACAGGGGGCTCACGAGCAGTACTTC
TRBJ1-1	-	TRBV6-2/TRBV6-3	-	CASSPEWGTEAFF	TGTGCCAGCAGTCCCGAGTGGGGGACTGAAGCTTTCTTT
TRBJ2-7	once	TRBV5-8	TRBD1	CASSSDRGGEQYF	TGTGCCAGCAGCTCCGACAGGGGTGGCGAGCAGTACTTC
TRBJ2-1	medium-sized	TRBV27	-	CASSFLPERPYNEQFF	TGTGCCAGCAGTTTTCTGCCGGAGAGGCCTTACAATGAGCAGTTCTTC
TRBJ2-1	-	TRBV7-2	-	CASSFSGMEFRFF	TGTGCCAGCAGCTTTTCAGGAATGGAATTTCGGTTCTTC
TRBJ1-4	once	TRBV14	TRBD1	CASSARTGEKLFF	TGTGCCAGCAGCGCGCGGACAGGGGAAAAACTGTTTTTT
TRBJ1-1	-	TRBV14	TRBD1	CASSQARGHGTEAFF	TGTGCCAGCAGCCAAGCCAGGGGGCATGGCACTGAAGCTTTCTTT
TRBJ1-1	-	TRBV6-1	-	CASNRNTEAFF	TGTGCCAGTAATAGGAACACTGAAGCTTTCTTT
TRBJ2-3	-	TRBV24-1	-	CATSDPRGPSTDTQYF	TGTGCCACCAGTGACCCTCGAGGACCTAGCACAGATACGCAGTATTTT
TRBJ2-7	-	TRBV27	TRBD1	CASSLIGTGKSYEQYF	TGTGCCAGCAGTCTCATCGGGACAGGGAAGTCCTACGAGCAGTACTTC
TRBJ2-1	many	TRBV12-5	-	CASFSRVGPSEQFF	TGTGCTAGTTTCTCGCGCGTAGGGCCTTCTGAGCAGTTCTTC
TRBJ2-1	few	TRBV9	TRBD1	CASSPTSGQARLGEQFF	TGTGCCAGCAGCCCCACCTCGGGACAGGCAAGGCTAGGGGAGCAGTTCTTC
TRBJ2-7	-	TRBV20-1	-	CSARDQASSGEQYF	TGCAGTGCTAGAGATCAGGCTAGCAGCGGCGAGCAGTACTTC
TRBJ2-7	once	TRBV7-8	TRBD2	CASSLGLGYYEQYF	TGTGCCAGCAGCTTGGGACTAGGATACTACGAGCAGTACTTC
TRBJ2-1	-	TRBV7-9	TRBD2	CASSLTSGKNEQFF	TGTGCCAGCAGCTTGACTAGCGGGAAGAATGAGCAGTTCTTC
TRBJ2-5	-	TRBV5-1	-	CASSSGSQETQYF	TGCGCCAGCAGTTCGGGGAGCCAAGAGACCCAGTACTTC
TRBJ2-2	-	TRBV7-6	-	CASSLNRGGTGELFF	TGTGCCAGCAGCTTGAACAGGGGGGGCACCGGGGAGCTGTTTTTT
TRBJ2-7	many	TRBV9	TRBD1	CASSPGQGAYEQYF	TGTGCCAGCAGCCCGGGACAGGGGGCCTACGAGCAGTACTTC
TRBJ1-1	few	TRBV6-5	-	CASRIGQFGEAFF	TGTGCCAGCAGGATAGGACAGTTCGGTGAAGCTTTCTTT
TRBJ2-1	-	TRBV9	-	CASSAEQGTYNEQFF	TGTGCCAGCAGCGCAGAGCAGGGCACCTACAATGAGCAGTTCTTC